Presented here are 21 T cell receptor beta chains from one specimen sequenced in a study of glioma-infiltrating T cells after dendritic cell vaccination. Repertoires were generated with immunoSEQ multiplex PCR, while TCRdb's copy carries only in-frame clones and drops some. In the table there are more than 95,000 clones, roughly 89% of which are singletons. Sample time point: after dendritic cell vaccination, including at tumor progression/relapse. The sequencing used blood, collected after dendritic cell vaccination. The source of these receptors is a human donor with glioblastoma.

CDR3 sequence reads: CASSSGQGIGEQFF. CDR3 in DNA: TGTGCCAGCAGCTCGGGACAGGGAATCGGTGAGCAGTTCTTC. This rearrangement joins TRBV7-2 to TRBJ2-1; 9 bases fit TRBD1. V lost 4 bases and J lost 9; bases outside the gene matches: 7. The CDR3 has 14 amino acids. The germline V gene encodes CDR1 SGHTA and CDR2 FQGNSA. The entire variable domain, with the rest obtained from reference TRBV7-2 and TRBJ2-1, is as follows: GAGVSQSPSNKVTEKGKDVELRCDPISGHTALYWYRQSLGQGLEFLIYFQGNSAPDKSGLPSDRFSAERTGGSVSTLTIQRTQQEDSAVYLCASSSGQGIGEQFFGPGTRLTVL.

This chain joins TRBV27 and TRBJ2-3; TRBD2 agrees at 10 bases. Germline CDR1 is MNHEY and CDR2 is SMNVEV (reference sequence). This CDR3 spans 16 amino acids. Trimming took 0 bases from V and 1 from J; bases not matched to a gene: 1. CDR3 bases: TGTGCCAGCAGTTTATCCGGGACTAGCGGCACAGATACGCAGTATTTT. Its protein is CASSLSGTSGTDTQYF.

This sequence joins TRBV27 and TRBJ2-1; 12 bases match TRBD2. CDR1 is MNHEY and CDR2 is SMNVEV in the germline V gene (reference sequence). V trimming: 2 bases; J trimming: 7 bases; junction bases outside the gene matches: 6. CDR3 length equals 16 residues. CDR3 region: CASSLLAGGIGNEQFF. CDR3 nucleotides: TGTGCCAGCAGTTTACTAGCGGGAGGGATAGGAAATGAGCAGTTCTTC.

The chain recombines TRBV4-2 with TRBJ1-1; 7 nucleotides agree with TRBD1. From germline, CDR1 is LGHNA and CDR2 YNFKEQ. CDR3 length: 13 residues. The V gene end was trimmed by 4 bases and the J gene end by 11 bases; junction bases not matched to a gene: 10. CDR3 sequence reads: CASSPIQGIGAFF. Written as DNA, the CDR3 is TGTGCCAGCAGCCCGATACAGGGGATTGGGGCTTTCTTT.

The chain links TRBV19 to TRBJ1-5; 7 bases are a match to TRBD1. V lost 7 bases, J lost 2 bases, and 11 bases stayed unmatched. The CDR3 is 16 amino acids. Looked up from germline, CDR1 is LNHDA and CDR2 is SQIVND (reference sequence). DNA for the CDR3: TGTGCCAGTAAAGCGACAGGGTGGGGAGGCAATCAGCCCCAGCATTTT. As protein: CASKATGWGGNQPQHF.

The genes are TRBV7-2 and TRBJ2-7; tentatively, D is TRBD2 (6 bases). The CDR3 is 14 residues long. CDR1 is SGHTA, CDR2 FQGNSA, per germline. V lost 1 base to trimming and J lost 4 bases, with 11 bases between them. The CDR3 nucleotides are TGTGCCAGCAGCTTAGTTCGGGGGTCTTACGAGCAGTACTTC. Protein: CASSLVRGSYEQYF.

In this sample, this clone turned up once. The CDR3 DNA follows: TGTGCCAGCAGCCCCCCGAGCAGGGGTGAGGCTGGCTACACCTTC. It specifies CASSPPSRGEAGYTF. V and J are TRBV9 and TRBJ1-2, with D perhaps matching TRBD1 (6 bases). The CDR3 sequence is 15 residues long. CDR1 is SGDLS and CDR2 is YYNGEE in the germline V gene. Trimming stripped 4 bases from V and 7 bases from J, with 20 bases between.

This clone has only a few counts. The chain uses TRBV10-1 and TRBJ1-1, with TRBD1 as a possible D gene (5 bases). The V gene lost 10 bases and the J gene lost 4 bases, with 13 bases spanning the gap. Germline lookup yields CDR1 WNHNN and CDR2 SYGVQD (reference sequence). This CDR3 is built from 12 residues. The CDR3 loop is CAIVQVCTEAFF. For the CDR3, the DNA is TGCGCCATCGTACAGGTATGCACTGAAGCTTTCTTT.

This clone was seen once. V is TRBV5-1 and J is TRBJ1-2; TRBD1 aligns across 7 bases. CDR1 is SGHRS, CDR2 YFSETQ, per germline. The CDR3 spans 15 residues. The junction had 6 bases not matched to a gene; V was cut back by 4 bases and J by 0 bases. The CDR3 reads CASSPGGTANYGYTF. In nucleotides, the CDR3 is TGCGCCAGCAGCCCGGGGGGGACAGCTAACTATGGCTACACCTTC.

The V call is TRBV4-1, the J call TRBJ2-7; 8 nucleotides match TRBD2. CDR1 MGHRA and CDR2 YSYEKL come from the germline V gene. Losses at the gene ends were 0 bases for V and 2 bases for J; bases not matched to a gene: 3. This CDR3 is 15 amino acids long. The CDR3 region has the DNA TGCGCCAGCAGCCAAGAGGCGGGGGGCCCCTACGAGCAGTACTTC. This codes for CASSQEAGGPYEQYF.

The chain couples TRBV14 to TRBJ1-2; D may be TRBD1 (6 bases). V was trimmed by 5 bases and J by 5 bases, leaving 18 bases between them. This CDR3 contains 15 residues. Germline CDR1 and CDR2: SGHDN and FVKESK. In DNA, the CDR3 is TGTGCCAGCAGCAGGAACAGGGACGCCGGTTATGGCTACACCTTC. Its protein product is CASSRNRDAGYGYTF.

J is TRBJ2-7 and V is TRBV28, with TRBD2 matching over 10 bases. The germline CDR1 and CDR2 sequences are MDHEN and SYDVKM. With V trimmed by 5 bases and J by 4 bases, 5 bases remained unmatched. This CDR3 contains 14 residues. The CDR3 loop is CASSRTSGGYEQYF. The CDR3 nucleotides are TGTGCCAGCAGTAGGACTAGCGGAGGGTACGAGCAGTACTTC.

V usage is TRBV27 and J usage is TRBJ1-1, with a possible D match to TRBD1 (5 bases). Trimming removed 3 bases from V and 5 bases from J, with 19 bases in between. This CDR3 is 16 amino acids long. Germline CDR1 is MNHEY and CDR2 is SMNVEV (reference sequence). CDR3 loop: CASSFMPGRGTTEAFF. In DNA form, the CDR3 reads TGTGCCAGCAGTTTTATGCCAGGGCGAGGAACGACTGAAGCTTTCTTT.

This chain uses TRBV5-1 with TRBJ1-4, with no clear D. Trimming shortened V by 0 bases and J by 7 bases, and 10 bases separated the two germline ends. Looked up from germline, CDR1 is SGHRS and CDR2 is YFSETQ. The CDR3 has 14 residues. The DNA of the CDR3 is TGCGCCAGCAGCTTGGGCAGAAGTGGTGAAAAACTGTTTTTT. It specifies CASSLGRSGEKLFF.

This chain uses TRBV19 with TRBJ1-2; 10 nucleotides align to TRBD1. This CDR3 has 14 residues. CDR1 is LNHDA, CDR2 SQIVND, per germline (reference sequence). J gave up 6 bases and V 8 bases, and 9 bases lay outside the gene matches. Here the CDR3 DNA reads TGTGCCAGTTATACTCCGGGACAGGGGAATGGCTACACCTTC. This gives the protein CASYTPGQGNGYTF. Filled out from reference TRBV19 and TRBJ1-2, the complete variable domain reads DGGITQSPKYLFRKEGQNVTLSCEQNLNHDAMYWYRQDPGQGLRLIYYSQIVNDFQKGDIAEGYSVSREKKESFPLTVTSAQKNPTAFYLCASYTPGQGNGYTFGSGTRLTVV.

DNA of the CDR3: TGTGCCAGGGGGGGAGGGCTGGAGTACTTC. Its protein is CARGGGLEYF. The chain couples TRBV11-3 to TRBJ2-7; 7 nucleotides line up with TRBD2. The junction had 7 bases not matched to a gene; V was cut back by 9 bases and J by 11 bases. The V gene's germline CDR1 is SGHNT and CDR2 YENEEA. This CDR3 contains 10 residues.

V gene TRBV25-1 combines with J gene TRBJ2-5; 7 bases are a match to TRBD2. Trimming at V came to 5 bases and at J to 2 bases, leaving 5 bases not matched to a gene. CDR3 length: 14 amino acids. CDR1 MGHDK and CDR2 SYGVNS come from the germline V gene. As DNA, the CDR3 is TGTGCCAGCAGTCGACTAGCACTACAAGAGACCCAGTACTTC. This encodes CASSRLALQETQYF.

The chain carries TRBV5-1 and TRBJ1-5, with 7 bases fitting TRBD1. Germline V CDR1 and CDR2: SGHRS, YFSETQ. The CDR3 extends over 14 amino acids. Trimming took 3 bases from V and 2 from J; bases not matched to a gene: 2. CDR3 sequence: CASSSGQGNQPQHF. The DNA for the CDR3 is TGCGCCAGCAGCTCAGGACAGGGCAATCAGCCCCAGCATTTT.

The CDR3 protein is CASSPDRSSYNEQFF. The CDR3 DNA is TGCGCCAGCAGCCCTGACCGGAGCTCCTACAATGAGCAGTTCTTC. This chain uses TRBV5-1 with TRBJ2-1; D remains unclear. The V gene lost 4 bases and the J gene lost 0 bases, with 11 bases spanning the gap. Germline CDR1 and CDR2: SGHRS and YFSETQ. The CDR3 runs 15 residues.

This clone was observed once. The chain links TRBV11-1 to TRBJ2-5; no clear D. The CDR3 sequence is 13 residues long. Germline-derived CDR1 and CDR2 are SGHAT and FQDESV (reference sequence). V lost 6 bases and J 2 bases, leaving 10 bases between the germline ends. CDR3 sequence reads: CASSLVAQETQYF. The CDR3 bases are TGTGCCAGCAGTCTAGTGGCGCAAGAGACCCAGTACTTC.

This clone was counted only a few times. The chain recombines TRBV6-5 with TRBJ1-5, with D maybe TRBD1 (5 bases). CDR3 length: 14 amino acids. V was cut by 2 bases and J by 6 bases, with 11 bases left in between. The germline V gene has CDR1 MNHEY and CDR2 SVGAGI. As DNA, the CDR3 is TGTGCCAGCAGTTACGGGCGGGGCGGTCAGCCCCAGCATTTT. This gives the protein CASSYGRGGQPQHF.